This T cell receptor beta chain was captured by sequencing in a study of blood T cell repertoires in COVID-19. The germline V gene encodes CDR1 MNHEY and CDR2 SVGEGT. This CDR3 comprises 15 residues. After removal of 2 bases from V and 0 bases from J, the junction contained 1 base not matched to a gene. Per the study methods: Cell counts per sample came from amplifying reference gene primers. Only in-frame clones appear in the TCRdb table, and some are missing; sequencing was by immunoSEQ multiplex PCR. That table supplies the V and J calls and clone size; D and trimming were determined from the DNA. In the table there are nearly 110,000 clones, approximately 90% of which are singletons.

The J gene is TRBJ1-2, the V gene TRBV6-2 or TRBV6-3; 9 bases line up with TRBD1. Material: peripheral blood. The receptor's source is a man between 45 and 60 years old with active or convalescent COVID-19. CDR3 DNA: TGTGCCAGCAGTTACCGGACAGGGGCTAACTATGGCTACACCTTC. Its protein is CASSYRTGANYGYTF.